This entry concerns a single T cell receptor beta chain. Its specificity is not known. J was trimmed by 2 bases and V by 0 bases; bases with no gene match: 10. Germline CDR1 GTSNPN, CDR2 SVGIG (reference sequence). The CDR3 contains 16 residues. This sample stems from a study of cytomegalovirus exposure and HLA in healthy donors. General study results and limits: Presence/absence comparisons presumed near-even sequencing depth among donors. Later, an analysis showed that TCR beta chains associated with HLA were more clonally expanded than others that were equally common.

The PCR contained 60 Vbeta and 13 Jbeta primers. Clones were sequenced by immunoSEQ multiplex PCR, and TCRdb holds only the in-frame ones, with some missing. The sample lists fewer than 200,000 clones; about 80% were seen once. This sequence originates from a boy younger than 18 in good health and CMV-seronegative. V usage is TRBV30 and J usage is TRBJ2-7; 7 bases line up with TRBD2. Input material: PBMCs. The CDR3 sequence is CAWSVRVAGSTYEQYF. CDR3 nucleotides: TGTGCCTGGAGTGTGAGGGTAGCGGGCTCAACCTACGAGCAGTACTTC.